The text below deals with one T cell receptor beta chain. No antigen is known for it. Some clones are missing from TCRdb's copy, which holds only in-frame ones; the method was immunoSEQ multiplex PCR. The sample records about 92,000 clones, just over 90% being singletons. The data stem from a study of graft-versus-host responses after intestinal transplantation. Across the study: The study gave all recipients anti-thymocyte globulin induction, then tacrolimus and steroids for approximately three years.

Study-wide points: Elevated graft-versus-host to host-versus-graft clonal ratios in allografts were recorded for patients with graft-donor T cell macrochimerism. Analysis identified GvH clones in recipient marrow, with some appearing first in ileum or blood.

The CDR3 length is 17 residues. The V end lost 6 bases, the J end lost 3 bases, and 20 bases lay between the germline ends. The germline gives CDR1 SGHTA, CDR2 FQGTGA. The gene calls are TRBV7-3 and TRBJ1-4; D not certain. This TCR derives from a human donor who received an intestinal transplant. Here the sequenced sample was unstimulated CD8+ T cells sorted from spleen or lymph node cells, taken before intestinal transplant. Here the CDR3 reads CASRPRVFRNPNEKLFF. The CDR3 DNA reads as TGTGCCAGCAGACCTAGGGTTTTCAGAAACCCTAATGAAAAACTGTTTTTT.